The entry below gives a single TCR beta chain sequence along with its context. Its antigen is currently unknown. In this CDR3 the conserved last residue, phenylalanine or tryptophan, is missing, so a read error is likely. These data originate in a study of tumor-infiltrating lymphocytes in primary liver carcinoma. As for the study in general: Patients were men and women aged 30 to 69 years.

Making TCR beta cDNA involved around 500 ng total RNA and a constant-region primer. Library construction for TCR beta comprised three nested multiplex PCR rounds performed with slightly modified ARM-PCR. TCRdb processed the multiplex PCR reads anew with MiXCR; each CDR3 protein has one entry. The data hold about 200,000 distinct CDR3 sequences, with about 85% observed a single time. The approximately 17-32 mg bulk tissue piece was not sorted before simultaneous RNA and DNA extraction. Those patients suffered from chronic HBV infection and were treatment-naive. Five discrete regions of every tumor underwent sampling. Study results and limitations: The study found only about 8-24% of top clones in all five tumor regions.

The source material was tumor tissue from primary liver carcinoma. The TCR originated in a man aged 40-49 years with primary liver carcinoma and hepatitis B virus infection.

The CDR3 DNA is TGTTCCACCCGGACCGGGACAGGGGAAAGCGGGGAGCTGTTTCTT. Translating gives CSTRTGTGESGELFL. The J gene is TRBJ2-2, the V gene TRBV6-1, with TRBD1 matching 10 bases. The CDR3 totals 15 residues. In germline, CDR1 is MNHNS, CDR2 SASEGT.